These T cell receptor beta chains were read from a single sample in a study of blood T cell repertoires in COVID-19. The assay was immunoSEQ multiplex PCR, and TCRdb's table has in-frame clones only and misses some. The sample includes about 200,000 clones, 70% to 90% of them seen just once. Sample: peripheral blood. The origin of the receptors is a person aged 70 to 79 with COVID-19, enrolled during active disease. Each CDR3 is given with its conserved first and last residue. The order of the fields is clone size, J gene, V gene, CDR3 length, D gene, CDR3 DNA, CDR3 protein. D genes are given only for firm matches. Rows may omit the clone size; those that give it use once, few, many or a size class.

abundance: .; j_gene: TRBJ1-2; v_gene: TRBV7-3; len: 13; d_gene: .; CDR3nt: TGTGCCAGCAGCTTAGGTGGTCTTGGCGGCTACACCTTC; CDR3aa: CASSLGGLGGYTF
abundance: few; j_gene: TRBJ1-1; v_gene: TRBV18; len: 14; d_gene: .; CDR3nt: TGTGCCAGCTCCATCTCAGGCATGAACACTGAAGCTTTCTTT; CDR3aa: CASSISGMNTEAFF
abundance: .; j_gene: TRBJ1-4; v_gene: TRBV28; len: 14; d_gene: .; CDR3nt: TGTGCCAGCAGCTTACAGGGCTCGAGCGAAAAACTGTTTTTT; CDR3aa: CASSLQGSSEKLFF
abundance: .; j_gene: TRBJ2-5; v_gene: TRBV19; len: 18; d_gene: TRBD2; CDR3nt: TGTGCCAGTAGTCGAGGGACTAGCGGGATTCGAGGGCAAGAGACCCAGTACTTC; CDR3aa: CASSRGTSGIRGQETQYF
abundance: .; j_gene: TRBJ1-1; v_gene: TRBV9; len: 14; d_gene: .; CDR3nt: TGTGCCAGCAGCGCTTTTGACAGCTACACTGAAGCTTTCTTT; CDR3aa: CASSAFDSYTEAFF
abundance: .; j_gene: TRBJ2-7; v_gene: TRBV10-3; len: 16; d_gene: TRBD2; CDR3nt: TGTGCCATCAGTGAGTCCGCTAGCGGGATCTCCTACGAGCAGTACTTC; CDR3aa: CAISESASGISYEQYF
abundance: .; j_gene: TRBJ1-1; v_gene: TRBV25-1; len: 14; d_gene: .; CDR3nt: TGTGCCAGCAGTACGAATGTGGTGGGGCAGGAAGCTTTCTTT; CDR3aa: CASSTNVVGQEAFF
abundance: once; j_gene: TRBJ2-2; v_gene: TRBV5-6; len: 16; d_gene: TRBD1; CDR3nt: TGTGCCAGCAGCTTGGCTAGTACAGGGGGCTCCGGGGAGCTGTTTTTT; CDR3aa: CASSLASTGGSGELFF
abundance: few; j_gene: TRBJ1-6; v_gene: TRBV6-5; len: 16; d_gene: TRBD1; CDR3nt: TGTGCCAGCAGTTACACGGGACAGGGGGTTGGGTCACCCCTCCACTTT; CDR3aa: CASSYTGQGVGSPLHF
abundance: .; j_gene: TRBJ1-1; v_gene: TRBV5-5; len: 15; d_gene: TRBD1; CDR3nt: TGTGCCAGCAGCCCAATTACAGGGGTGGACACTGAAGCTTTCTTT; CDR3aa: CASSPITGVDTEAFF
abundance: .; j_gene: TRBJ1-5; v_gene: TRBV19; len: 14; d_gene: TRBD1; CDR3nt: TGTGCCAGTAGGCGACAGGGGGCGCGACAGCCCCAGCATTTT; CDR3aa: CASRRQGARQPQHF
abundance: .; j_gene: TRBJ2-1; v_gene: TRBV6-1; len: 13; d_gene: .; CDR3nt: TGTGCCAGCAGTGAGGCAGCCTACAATGAGCAGTTCTTC; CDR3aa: CASSEAAYNEQFF
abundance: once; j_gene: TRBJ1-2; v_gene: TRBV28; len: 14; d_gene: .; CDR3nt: TGTGCCAGCAGTCCTACCGTTTCAAACTATGGCTACACCTTC; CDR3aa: CASSPTVSNYGYTF
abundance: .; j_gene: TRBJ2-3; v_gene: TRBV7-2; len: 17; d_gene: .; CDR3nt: TGTGCCAGCAGCCCGACCGGGAACAGTATCGGGGGAGATACGCAGTATTTT; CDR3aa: CASSPTGNSIGGDTQYF
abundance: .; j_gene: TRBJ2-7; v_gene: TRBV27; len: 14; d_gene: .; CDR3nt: TGTGCCAGCAGTTTTTCCCAGTTCGCCTACGAGCAGTACTTC; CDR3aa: CASSFSQFAYEQYF
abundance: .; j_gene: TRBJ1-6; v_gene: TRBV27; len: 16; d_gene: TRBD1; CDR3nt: TGTGCCAGCAGTAAGACAGGGGGTCTTCGGAATTCACCCCTCCACTTT; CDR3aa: CASSKTGGLRNSPLHF